This T cell receptor (beta chain) was captured in a study of blood T cell repertoires in COVID-19. Turning to the study itself: Samples taken during acute and convalescent COVID-19 were collected in the United States, Italy and Spain. In each case, the material was cDNA or gDNA derived from T cells, B-cell-depleted T cells, or PBMCs.

Study processing details: Reference gene primer amplification gave estimated nucleated cell counts. Method: immunoSEQ multiplex PCR; TCRdb's copy keeps in-frame clones and lacks some. The V and J calls and the clone size are those of that table, but D and trimming were determined from the DNA. The table has approximately 34,000 clones, approximately 93% seen once; the top ten hold more than 3%. This CDR3 is built from 12 residues. V dropped 8 bases and J dropped 7 bases, with 12 bases sitting between them. Germline V lookup: CDR1 SGHRS, CDR2 YFSETQ. This receptor was identified in a man between 60 and 70 years old with acute or convalescent COVID-19. The chain joins TRBV5-1 to TRBJ2-2, with a possible D match to TRBD1 (6 bases). Sequenced sample: peripheral blood. The CDR3 loop reads CASTGSSGELFF. The DNA for the CDR3 is TGCGCCAGTACAGGGTCAAGCGGGGAGCTGTTTTTT.